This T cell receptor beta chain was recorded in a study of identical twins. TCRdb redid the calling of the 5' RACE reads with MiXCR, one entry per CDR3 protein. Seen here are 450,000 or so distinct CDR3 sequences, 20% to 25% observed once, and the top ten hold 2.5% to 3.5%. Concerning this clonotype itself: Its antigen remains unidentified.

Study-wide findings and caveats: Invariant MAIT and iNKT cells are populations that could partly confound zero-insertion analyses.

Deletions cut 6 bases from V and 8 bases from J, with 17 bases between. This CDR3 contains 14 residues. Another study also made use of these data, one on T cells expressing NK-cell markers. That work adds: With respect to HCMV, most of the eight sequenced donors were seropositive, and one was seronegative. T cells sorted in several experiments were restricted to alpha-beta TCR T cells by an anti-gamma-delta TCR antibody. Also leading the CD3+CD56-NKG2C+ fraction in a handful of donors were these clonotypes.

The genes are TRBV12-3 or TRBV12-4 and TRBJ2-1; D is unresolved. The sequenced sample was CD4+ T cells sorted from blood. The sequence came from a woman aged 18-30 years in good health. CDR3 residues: CASSPRASLHEQFF. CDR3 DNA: TGTGCCAGCAGCCCCCGGGCCTCCCTCCATGAGCAGTTCTTC.